A selection of T cell receptor beta chains follows, all from one sample in a study of T cells expressing NK-cell markers. From its re-call of the 5' RACE reads, TCRdb lists each CDR3 protein once, without DNA. This table lists hundreds of thousands of distinct CDR3 sequences. The sequenced material came from blood T cells: a sorted CD56 or NKG2C T cell subset, CD4+ or CD8+ T cells, or bulk PBMC T cells (not recorded which). The receptors shown here come from a woman between 18 and 75 years old in good health. Both conserved end residues are part of each CDR3.

V gene,J gene,CDR3 protein
TRBV10-2,TRBJ2-3,CASRGQTDTQYF
TRBV7-9,TRBJ1-1,CASSSNPGPAFF
TRBV7-2,TRBJ1-3,CASSLAPITNTGNTIYF
TRBV2,TRBJ2-1,CASSIGLGRHNEQFF
TRBV7-2,TRBJ2-3,CASTRQGTDTQYF
TRBV29-1,TRBJ2-1,CSVESPSGTLGEQFF
TRBV4-1,TRBJ2-1,CASSHVPLSGSNNEQFF
TRBV2,TRBJ1-5,CASSEEVTPNQPQHF
TRBV6-2/TRBV6-3,TRBJ2-1,CASTAAYEQFF
TRBV20-1,TRBJ1-1,CSAIRRVSNTEAFF
TRBV5-1,TRBJ2-1,CASSSEGQSNYNEQFF
TRBV7-2,TRBJ1-2,CASSPPVGFVYGYTF
TRBV12-3/TRBV12-4,TRBJ1-5,CASTLGGGQGGQPQHF
TRBV5-1,TRBJ1-2,CASSLAGTGVNGYTF
TRBV12-3/TRBV12-4,TRBJ1-1,CASSFGRDGAFF
TRBV12-3/TRBV12-4,TRBJ2-3,CASSPGQKFTDTQYF
TRBV6-2/TRBV6-3,TRBJ2-1,CASSYTYNEQFF
TRBV2,TRBJ2-3,CASRGIAGATQYF
TRBV29-1,TRBJ1-1,CSSDPRANTEAFF
TRBV2,TRBJ2-6,CASSERGAGANVLTF
TRBV29-1,TRBJ2-6,CSVDGTGVPGANVLTF
TRBV20-1,TRBJ2-1,CSALIGLAGVNEQFF
TRBV7-3,TRBJ2-7,CASSLTEGYEQYF
TRBV7-2,TRBJ2-5,CASSRPVGLGETQYF
TRBV12-3/TRBV12-4,TRBJ1-6,CASSLTGGKLLHF